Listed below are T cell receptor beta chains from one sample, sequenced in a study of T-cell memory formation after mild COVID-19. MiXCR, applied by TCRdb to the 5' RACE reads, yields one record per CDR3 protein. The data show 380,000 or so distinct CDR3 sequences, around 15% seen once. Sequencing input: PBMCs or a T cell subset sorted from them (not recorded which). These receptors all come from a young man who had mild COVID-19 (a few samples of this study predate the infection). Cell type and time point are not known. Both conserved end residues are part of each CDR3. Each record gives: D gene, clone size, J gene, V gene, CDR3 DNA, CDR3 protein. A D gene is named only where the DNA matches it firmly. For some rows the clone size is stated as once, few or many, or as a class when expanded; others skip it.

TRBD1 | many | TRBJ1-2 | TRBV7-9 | TGTGCCAGCAGCTCGCTCCGGGAGGGGACAGACTATGGCTACACCTTC | CASSSLREGTDYGYTF
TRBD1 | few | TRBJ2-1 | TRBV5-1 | TGCGCCAGCACACATGACAGGGGGATTCTAGATGAGCAGTTCTTC | CASTHDRGILDEQFF
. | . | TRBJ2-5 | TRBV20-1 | TGCAGTGGTACCGGGACCCTAGGGGAGACCCAGTACTTC | CSGTGTLGETQYF
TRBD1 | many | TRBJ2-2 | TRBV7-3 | TGTGCCAGCAGCCCGACAGGGGACACCGGGGAGCTGTTTTTT | CASSPTGDTGELFF
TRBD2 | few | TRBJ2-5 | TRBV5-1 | TGCGCCAGCACAAGACTAGCGGGGGACCAAGAGACCCAGTACTTC | CASTRLAGDQETQYF
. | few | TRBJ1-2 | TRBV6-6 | TGTGCCAGCAGGGTGGACTATGGCTACACCTTC | CASRVDYGYTF
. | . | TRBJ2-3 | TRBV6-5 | TGTGCCAGCAGTTACTCTCCCCTAGCTGTTGGCACAGATACGCAGTATTTT | CASSYSPLAVGTDTQYF
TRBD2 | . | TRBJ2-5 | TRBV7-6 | TGTGCCAGCAGCTCCCTAGCGGGGGCTACCCAAGAGACCCAGTACTTC | CASSSLAGATQETQYF
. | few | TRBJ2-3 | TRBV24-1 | TGTGCCACCAGTGACCCAATACGGGACAGCACAGATACGCAGTATTTT | CATSDPIRDSTDTQYF
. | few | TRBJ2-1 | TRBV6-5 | TGTGCCAGCCCAGCCAGAAGGGCCTACAATGAGCAGTTCTTC | CASPARRAYNEQFF
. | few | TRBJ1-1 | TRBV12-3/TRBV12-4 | TGTGCCAGCAGTGGGGGCAGGTCAGGTACTGAAGCTTTCTTT | CASSGGRSGTEAFF
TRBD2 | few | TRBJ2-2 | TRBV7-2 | TGTGCCAGCAGCTCCCGACTAGCGGGGGATGGCGGGGAGCTGTTTTTT | CASSSRLAGDGGELFF
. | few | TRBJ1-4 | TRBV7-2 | TGTGCCAGCAGCTTATTCGGGGGCGCAGATGAAAAACTGTTTTTT | CASSLFGGADEKLFF
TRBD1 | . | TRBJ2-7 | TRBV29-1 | TGCAGCGTTGGAACAGGGGGAACCTACGAGCAGTACTTC | CSVGTGGTYEQYF
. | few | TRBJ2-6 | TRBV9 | TGTGCCAGCAGCGGACACAGGGTTGGGGCCAACGTCCTGACTTTC | CASSGHRVGANVLTF
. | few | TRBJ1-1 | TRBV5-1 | TGCGCCAGCAGCACCGGGGGGGACACTGAAGCTTTCTTT | CASSTGGDTEAFF
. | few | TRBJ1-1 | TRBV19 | TGTGCCGCTCAAGATCGGGTCAGGCTACAAGCTTTCTTT | CAAQDRVRLQAFF
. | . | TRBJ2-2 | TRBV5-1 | TGCGCCAGCAGCTTCAGGGCGCCCGGGGAGCTGTTTTTT | CASSFRAPGELFF
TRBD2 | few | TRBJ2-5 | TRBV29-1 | TGCAGCGTTAATGGTCTAGCGGGACCTATAGATAGGGGGCAAGAGACCCAGTACTTC | CSVNGLAGPIDRGQETQYF
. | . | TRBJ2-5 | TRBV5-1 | TGCGCCAGCAGCCCGAGCGGGACAGCCACCGGGGAGACCCAGTACTTC | CASSPSGTATGETQYF
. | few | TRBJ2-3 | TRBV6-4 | TGTGCCAGCAGTGACTCGGCGGATAGCACAGATACGCAGTATTTT | CASSDSADSTDTQYF
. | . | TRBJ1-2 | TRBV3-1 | TGTGCCAGCAGCCACCTTTGGACGGATAACTATGGCTACACCTTC | CASSHLWTDNYGYTF
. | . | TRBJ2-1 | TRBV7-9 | TGTGCCAGCAGCCTAGGGTCGGGAAACCGGTACAATGAGCAGTTCTTC | CASSLGSGNRYNEQFF
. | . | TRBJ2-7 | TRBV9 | TGTGCCAGCAGCTCGCGGGACAGAACCTACGAGCAGTACTTC | CASSSRDRTYEQYF